This TCR beta chain was sequenced in a study of patients with pleural tuberculosis. MiXCR was run by TCRdb on the reads, yielding one entry per CDR3 protein. This sample has around 50,000 distinct CDR3 sequences, with 7.3% found just once. This clonotype has at least ten counts. The CDR3 totals 13 residues. The ends were cut back, 1 base at V and 2 bases at J, with 6 bases in the middle. The germline CDR1 and CDR2 sequences are DFQATT and SNEGSKA (reference sequence). The rearrangement links TRBV20-1 to TRBJ2-1; D assignment may be TRBD1 or TRBD2 (5 bases each). This receptor was obtained from a human donor with pleural tuberculosis. The CDR3 DNA reads as TGCAGTGCTAGAGGGGGGACCTACAATGAGCAGTTCTTC. This encodes CSARGGTYNEQFF.